The 32 T cell receptor beta chains given below trace back to one sample, sequenced in a study of blood T cell repertoires in COVID-19. Clones were read by immunoSEQ multiplex PCR, and TCRdb kept only the in-frame ones, dropping some. Of some 340,000 clones listed, around four fifths are singletons. Specimen: PBMCs or T cells enriched from blood (not recorded which). Every receptor here comes from a woman in her 50s who had recovered from COVID-19.

This sequence joins TRBV30 and TRBJ1-2; TRBD1 might be the D (5 bases). The germline V gene has CDR1 GTSNPN and CDR2 SVGIG (reference sequence). Trimming cost V 2 bases and J 0 bases, with 13 bases left between them. The CDR3 is 15 residues long. The CDR3 reads CAWSFPTDTNYGYTF. The CDR3 nucleotides read TGTGCCTGGAGTTTCCCGACGGACACTAACTATGGCTACACCTTC.

The chain joins TRBV19 to TRBJ2-1; 9 nucleotides match TRBD2. The length of the CDR3 is 16 residues. Germline lookup yields CDR1 LNHDA and CDR2 SQIVND (reference sequence). Germline trimming cut 2 bases from V and 8 bases from J; bases unmatched to any gene: 10. The DNA for the CDR3 is TGTGCCAGTAGTATAAGGCGGGCGGGGGGGCCTCATGAGCAGTTCTTC. It translates to CASSIRRAGGPHEQFF.

The rearrangement uses TRBV5-4 and TRBJ1-2, with 8 bases aligning to TRBD1. CDR1 SGHNT and CDR2 YYREEE come from the germline V gene (reference sequence). The CDR3 runs 17 residues. V was clipped by 4 bases and J by 7 bases; unmatched bases: 18. CDR3 DNA: TGTGCCAGCAGCATCACCCACGGGGGCCAGGGGGCATTTGGCTACACCTTC. Amino acid sequence: CASSITHGGQGAFGYTF.

The chain uses TRBV9 and TRBJ2-7; D may be TRBD2 (6 bases). Germline CDR1 reads SGDLS; CDR2 reads YYNGEE. The CDR3 consists of 14 residues. Trimming cost V 2 bases and J 6 bases, with 15 bases left between them. CDR3 sequence (DNA): TGTGCCAGCAGCGTGGGTTCGGGAGCGGGCGAGCAGTACTTC. This gives the protein CASSVGSGAGEQYF. Complete variable domain (other parts from reference TRBV9 and TRBJ2-7): DSGVTQTPKHLITATGQRVTLRCSPRSGDLSVYWYQQSLDQGLQFLIQYYNGEERAKGNILERFSAQQFPDLHSELNLSSLELGDSALYFCASSVGSGAGEQYFGPGTRLTVT.

The chain couples TRBV18 to TRBJ1-2; D is ambiguous. Germline CDR1 is KGHSH and CDR2 is LQKENI. The CDR3 contains 15 residues. V was clipped by 4 bases and J by 0 bases, with 12 bases between them. The CDR3 loop reads CASSLGVGSNYGYTF. The CDR3 DNA reads as TGTGCCAGCTCACTCGGGGTCGGATCTAACTATGGCTACACCTTC.

V is TRBV3-1 (or the pseudogene TRBV3-2) and J is TRBJ1-4; possible D gene TRBD1, 5 bases. The V gene lost 6 bases and the J gene lost 8 bases, with 22 bases spanning the gap. CDR3 length: 16 residues. CDR1 and CDR2 (germline): LGHDT, YNNKEL (reference sequence). CDR3 DNA sequence: TGTGCCAGCAGGGGAACTGCCCGCGGGGGAATAGAAAAACTGTTTTTT. This sequence encodes CASRGTARGGIEKLFF.

This chain links TRBV30 with TRBJ2-5; 7 positions agree with TRBD2. The V segment lost 3 bases and the J segment 2 bases; nucleotides outside the gene matches: 9. The CDR3 length is 15 residues. Germline V CDR1 and CDR2: GTSNPN, SVGIG (reference sequence). The CDR3 region has the DNA TGTGCCTGGAGAACCTCGGGAGGAATTCAAGAGACCCAGTACTTC. Amino acids: CAWRTSGGIQETQYF.

This clone was counted many times. The gene calls are TRBV7-3 and TRBJ1-4, with D maybe TRBD1 (6 bases). V lost 5 bases to trimming and J lost 8 bases, with 12 bases between them. Germline CDR1 and CDR2: SGHTA and FQGTGA. This CDR3 is 13 amino acids long. The CDR3 loop is CASSPGVGEKLFF. In nucleotides, the CDR3 is TGTGCCAGCAGCCCAGGGGTTGGCGAAAAACTGTTTTTT.

The rearrangement joins TRBV5-4 to TRBJ2-7; no definite D call. This CDR3 has 12 amino acids. Looked up from germline, CDR1 is SGHNT and CDR2 is YYREEE (reference sequence). V was clipped by 1 base and J by 3 bases, with 5 bases between them. The DNA for the CDR3 is TGTGCCAGCAGCTTGAACAACTACGAGCAGTACTTC. Its translation is CASSLNNYEQYF.

This clone was detected only once. The chain combines TRBV2 with TRBJ1-1; tentative D call: TRBD1 (6 bases). The CDR3 spans 14 residues. V lost 9 bases and J lost 5, with 19 bases in between. Germline V gives CDR1 SNHLY, CDR2 FYNNEI. The CDR3 reads CASSPRTQGTEAFF. The DNA for the CDR3 is TGTGCCAGTAGCCCCAGGACCCAGGGGACTGAAGCTTTCTTT.

This chain links TRBV5-1 with TRBJ2-7, with D tentatively TRBD2 (6 bases). From germline, CDR1 is SGHRS and CDR2 YFSETQ. The CDR3 runs 15 residues. Trimming cost V 0 bases and J 6 bases, with 16 bases left between them. The CDR3 region has the DNA TGCGCCAGCAGCTTGGGCGGGACGGGGAGACGCGAGCAGTACTTC. Its translation is CASSLGGTGRREQYF.

This clone was seen once. The chain links TRBV19 to TRBJ1-6; 8 bases are shared with TRBD1. Germline loops: CDR1 LNHDA, CDR2 SQIVND (reference sequence). The CDR3 covers 14 residues. The trim removed 7 bases at V and 10 bases at J, leaving 9 bases unmatched. The chain's CDR3 is CASTARGQGSPLHF. CDR3 in DNA: TGTGCCAGTACCGCCAGGGGGCAAGGATCACCCCTCCACTTT.

The chain's CDR3 is CASSSGGTEAFF. CDR3 sequence (DNA): TGTGCCAGTAGTAGCGGCGGGACTGAAGCTTTCTTT. V gene TRBV19 combines with J gene TRBJ1-1; D call uncertain. The V gene lost 4 bases and the J gene lost 5 bases, with 8 bases spanning the gap. Looked up from germline, CDR1 is LNHDA and CDR2 is SQIVND (reference sequence). The CDR3 spans 12 residues.

The chain uses TRBV7-9 and TRBJ1-1; TRBD1 aligns across 7 bases. This CDR3 spans 15 amino acids. Trimming removed 6 bases from V and 1 base from J; junction bases left unmatched: 8. Germline V gives CDR1 SEHNR, CDR2 FQNEAQ (reference sequence). The CDR3 is CASSPRGLRNTEAFF. In nucleotides, the CDR3 is TGTGCCAGCAGTCCCAGGGGGTTAAGGAACACTGAAGCTTTCTTT.

The chain links TRBV27 to TRBJ2-7; 13 bases fit TRBD2. The CDR3 length is 18 residues. Germline values: CDR1 MNHEY, CDR2 SMNVEV (reference sequence). The trim removed 0 bases at V and 2 bases at J, leaving 7 bases unmatched. CDR3 nucleotides: TGTGCCAGCAGTTTATCCCCTGGAACTAGCGGGAGGGCCTACGAGCAGTACTTC. Residues: CASSLSPGTSGRAYEQYF.

The chain is built from TRBV5-6 and TRBJ1-1, with 7 bases lining up with TRBD1. Germline V gene sequence: CDR1 SGHDT, CDR2 YYEEEE. The CDR3 runs 17 residues. With V trimmed by 2 bases and J by 4 bases, 14 bases remained unmatched. As DNA, the CDR3 is TGTGCCAGCAGCTTACTGACAGGGTATCGGAGAGTCACTGAAGCTTTCTTT. It translates to CASSLLTGYRRVTEAFF.

The V gene is TRBV11-2, the J gene TRBJ2-3, with 9 bases identical to TRBD2. The CDR3 sequence is 16 residues long. Germline lookup yields CDR1 SGHAT and CDR2 FQNNGV. J gave up 3 bases and V 1 base, and 5 bases lay outside the gene matches. CDR3 region: CASSLVTSGATDTQYF. The CDR3 DNA is TGTGCCAGCAGCTTAGTGACTAGCGGAGCAACAGATACGCAGTATTTT.

The rearrangement uses TRBV11-2 and TRBJ1-2; unclear D gene. The ends were cut back, 4 bases at V and 5 bases at J, with 8 bases in the middle. The germline V gene has CDR1 SGHAT and CDR2 FQNNGV. This CDR3 region has 12 residues. CDR3 in amino acids: CASSSSGYGYTF. The DNA of the CDR3 is TGTGCCAGCAGCTCCTCCGGTTATGGCTACACCTTC.

The rearrangement links TRBV6-1 to TRBJ1-6, with D perhaps matching TRBD1 (6 bases). Germline V gives CDR1 MNHNS, CDR2 SASEGT. Trimming shortened V by 6 bases and J by 9 bases, and 21 bases separated the two germline ends. CDR3 size: 16 residues. The CDR3 nucleotides are TGTGCCAGCAGAGAACGGAGACAGGTTTCGCGTTCACCCCTCCACTTT. It translates to CASRERRQVSRSPLHF.

The J gene is TRBJ2-3, the V gene TRBV2; D possibly corresponds to TRBD1 (5 bases). The V and J ends lost 4 bases and 4 bases respectively, with 21 bases between them. The CDR3 totals 17 residues. Germline V lookup: CDR1 SNHLY, CDR2 FYNNEI. The CDR3 coding sequence is TGTGCCAGCAGTGTCTGGGGCCCACACAATAGGGCAGATACGCAGTATTTT. This translates into CASSVWGPHNRADTQYF. Variable domain in full (rest from reference TRBV2 and TRBJ2-3): EPEVTQTPSHQVTQMGQEVILRCVPISNHLYFYWYRQILGQKVEFLVSFYNNEISEKSEIFDDQFSVERPDGSNFTLKIRSTKLEDSAMYFCASSVWGPHNRADTQYFGPGTRLTVL.

The J gene is TRBJ2-2, the V gene TRBV7-9; D possibly corresponds to TRBD1 (5 bases). Germline-derived CDR1 and CDR2 are SEHNR and FQNEAQ (reference sequence). V lost 2 bases and J lost 5, with 15 bases in between. CDR3 length: 16 amino acids. The CDR3 reads CASSLPSGQGTGELFF. The CDR3 bases are TGTGCCAGCAGCTTACCCTCCGGGCAGGGAACCGGGGAGCTGTTTTTT.

This chain connects TRBV11-1 to TRBJ1-1, with TRBD1 matching over 7 bases. The CDR3 has 11 residues. J gave up 9 bases and V 4 bases, and 2 bases lay outside the gene matches. CDR1 SGHAT and CDR2 FQDESV come from the germline V gene (reference sequence). The CDR3, as DNA: TGTGCCAGCAGCTCGGGACAGCAAGCTTTCTTT. Translating gives CASSSGQQAFF. Supplemented by reference TRBV11-1 and TRBJ1-1, the full variable domain reads EAEVAQSPRYKITEKSQAVAFWCDPISGHATLYWYRQILGQGPELLVQFQDESVVDDSQLPKDRFSAERLKGVDSTLKIQPAELGDSAMYLCASSSGQQAFFGQGTRLTVV.

J is TRBJ1-1 and V is TRBV5-4, with 9 bases identical to TRBD1. Germline trimming cut 2 bases from V and 5 bases from J; bases unmatched to any gene: 16. This CDR3 is built from 18 residues. The germline V gene has CDR1 SGHNT and CDR2 YYREEE (reference sequence). The CDR3 DNA sequence: TGTGCCAGCAGCTTATATACGGGTGTGGGGACAGGGAATACTGAAGCTTTCTTT. It encodes CASSLYTGVGTGNTEAFF.

This chain connects TRBV15 to TRBJ2-7; 8 bases agree with TRBD1. This CDR3 contains 14 residues. Germline-derived CDR1 and CDR2 are LNHNV and YYDKDF (reference sequence). After removal of 5 bases from V and 3 bases from J, the junction contained 6 bases not matched to a gene. CDR3 region: CATSVGQGDYEQYF. The CDR3 DNA reads TGTGCCACCAGCGTAGGACAGGGTGACTACGAGCAGTACTTC.

V gene TRBV5-1 combines with J gene TRBJ2-7, with 12 bases fitting TRBD2. CDR3 size: 15 residues. Unmatched junction bases numbered 2, after V lost 4 bases and J lost 0 bases. Germline CDR1 reads SGHRS; CDR2 reads YFSETQ. The CDR3 nucleotides are TGCGCCAGCAGCGGGGGACTAGCGGGCTCCTACGAGCAGTACTTC. Protein: CASSGGLAGSYEQYF. The full variable domain, in which reference TRBV5-1 and TRBJ2-7 provide the parts outside the CDR3, is KAGVTQTPRYLIKTRGQQVTLSCSPISGHRSVSWYQQTPGQGLQFLFEYFSETQRNKGNFPGRFSGRQFSNSRSEMNVSTLELGDSALYLCASSGGLAGSYEQYFGPGTRLTVT.

The chain has TRBV7-2 and TRBJ2-5; the match to TRBD1 covers 7 bases. The CDR3 covers 15 residues. Germline CDR1 reads SGHTA; CDR2 reads FQGNSA. V gave up 5 bases and J gave up 3 bases; unmatched junction bases: 9. CDR3 residues: CASSPADRSKETQYF. The CDR3 bases are TGTGCCAGCAGCCCAGCGGACAGGTCAAAAGAGACCCAGTACTTC.

The chain is built from TRBV29-1 and TRBJ2-7, with 7 bases fitting TRBD1. This CDR3 contains 14 residues. V shed 4 bases and J 6 bases; nucleotides not matched to a gene: 12. The V gene's germline CDR1 is SQVTM and CDR2 ANQGSEA. The CDR3 here is CSVGYNRGASEQYF. In DNA, the CDR3 is TGCAGCGTTGGTTACAACAGGGGAGCTAGCGAGCAGTACTTC.

This sequence joins TRBV5-1 and TRBJ2-1; no reliable D call. V was cut by 3 bases and J by 8 bases, with 12 bases left in between. Per the germline V gene, CDR1 is SGHRS and CDR2 is YFSETQ. CDR3 size: 13 residues. CDR3 nucleotide sequence: TGCGCCAGCAGCTCCCATTTGGGCGATGAGCAGTTCTTC. Amino acids: CASSSHLGDEQFF.

The chain joins TRBV13 to TRBJ2-4, with a weak D call TRBD2 (5 bases). With 5 bases removed from V and 8 bases from J, the gap between germline ends came to 13 bases. The CDR3 contains 13 residues. Germline V gene lookup returns CDR1 PRHDT and CDR2 FYEKMQ (reference sequence). The CDR3 bases are TGTGCCAGCAGCCCACACCGGCGGGACATTCAGTACTTC. Its protein is CASSPHRRDIQYF.

V is TRBV6-2 or TRBV6-3 and J is TRBJ2-7; 9 nucleotides align to TRBD2. CDR1 MNHEY and CDR2 SVGEGT come from the germline V gene. The CDR3 consists of 15 residues. Losses at the gene ends were 2 bases for V and 6 bases for J; bases not matched to a gene: 8. The CDR3 is CASSYERTSVGEQYF. In DNA, the CDR3 is TGTGCCAGCAGTTACGAGAGGACTAGCGTGGGCGAGCAGTACTTC.

This clone was recorded once. The CDR3 sequence: CASSLVPGRAFF. Written as DNA, the CDR3 is TGTGCCAGCAGTTTAGTTCCCGGGAGAGCTTTCTTT. The rearrangement links TRBV12-3 or TRBV12-4 to TRBJ1-1; the D is unclear. The V end was cut by 1 base, the J end by 10 bases, with 10 bases between. The CDR3 runs 12 residues.

The chain recombines TRBV18 with TRBJ1-5, with D maybe TRBD1 (5 bases). CDR1 KGHSH and CDR2 LQKENI come from the germline V gene. This CDR3 region has 12 residues. The ends were cut back, 2 bases at V and 12 bases at J, with 11 bases in the middle. The CDR3: CASSPGGGDQHF. The CDR3 bases are TGTGCCAGCTCACCAGGAGGAGGGGACCAGCATTTT.